The rows below give T cell receptor beta chains drawn from one sample of a study of T cell changes during pregnancy in multiple sclerosis. Assay used: immunoSEQ multiplex PCR; TCRdb lists only in-frame clones, some missing. Of 55,000 to 65,000 clones in the sample, about 93% were seen once. The starting material was CD4+ T cells from peripheral blood mononuclear cells, obtained before pregnancy. The receptors come from a female donor with multiple sclerosis, enrolled in a pregnancy study. CDR3s include the opening cysteine and the closing phenylalanine or tryptophan. The D gene is left open where the match is weak. Clone size appears in some rows only: once, few, many, or a class for an expanded clone.

abundance,d_gene,j_gene,v_gene,CDR3nt,CDR3aa
-,TRBD1,TRBJ1-2,TRBV19,TGTGCCATCGAGGACAGGGGAGGCTATGGCTACACCTTC,CAIEDRGGYGYTF
-,TRBD1,TRBJ1-1,TRBV2,TGTGCCAGCAGAGGACAGGGCTCTTCCTTT,CASRGQGSSF
once,-,TRBJ1-5,TRBV25-1,TGTGCCAGCAGTGAACACGGGGGCAATCAGCCCCAGCATTTT,CASSEHGGNQPQHF
-,-,TRBJ1-3,TRBV30,TGTGCCTGGAGCCTAGGATCTGGAAACACCATATATTTT,CAWSLGSGNTIYF
-,TRBD1,TRBJ2-7,TRBV30,TGTGCCTGGAGTGCGAATTTCCAAGACCCGGGACAGACGATCTACGAGCAGTACTTC,CAWSANFQDPGQTIYEQYF
-,TRBD2,TRBJ2-1,TRBV6-4,TGTGCCAGCAGTGTCCTAGCGGCTAGCTCCTACAATGAGCAGTTCTTC,CASSVLAASSYNEQFF
-,-,TRBJ2-1,TRBV6-1,TGTGCCAGCAGGGTAGGGCGGGTAGCGGCGAATGAGCAGTTCTTC,CASRVGRVAANEQFF
-,TRBD1,TRBJ1-2,TRBV6-6,TGTGCCAGCAGTTACGATGAGGGGGCGGGGGGCTACACCTTC,CASSYDEGAGGYTF
-,TRBD2,TRBJ2-1,TRBV11-2,TGTGCCAGCAGCTTCGGGACTAGCGGGATCTCCTACAATGAGCAGTTCTTC,CASSFGTSGISYNEQFF
-,-,TRBJ2-7,TRBV11-2,TGTGCCAGCAGCCCCCAACGAAGCGGGGAGCAGTACTTC,CASSPQRSGEQYF
-,TRBD1,TRBJ2-5,TRBV5-6,TGTGCCAGCAGCTTGATTCCGGTAGGGGGCCCCCAAGAGACCCAGTACTTC,CASSLIPVGGPQETQYF
-,-,TRBJ1-1,TRBV7-2,TGTGCCAGCAGCTTATCCAGGGAGGCGTCAGGAGAAGCTTTCTTT,CASSLSREASGEAFF
-,-,TRBJ2-1,TRBV7-2,TGTGCCAGCAGCTTAGTTCCAGCGGGCAACAATGAGCAGTTCTTC,CASSLVPAGNNEQFF
-,TRBD1,TRBJ2-5,TRBV11-2,TGTGCCAGCAGCGGACAGGGGTCGGGCGGAGAGACCCAGTACTTC,CASSGQGSGGETQYF
-,TRBD2,TRBJ2-1,TRBV4-1,TGCGCCAGCAGCCTAGCACCCCGCGGGAGGGCTTACAATGAGCAGTTCTTC,CASSLAPRGRAYNEQFF
few,-,TRBJ1-1,TRBV7-9,TGTGCCAGCAGCTTAGTTGGACTTGAAGCTTTCTTT,CASSLVGLEAFF
-,-,TRBJ1-1,TRBV2,TGTGCCAGCAGTGAAGGGCGGGGAGGTACTGAAGCTTTCTTT,CASSEGRGGTEAFF
-,-,TRBJ2-2,TRBV28,TGTGCCAGCAGCCTCCTCCCGCCCCGACGAAGCGCCGGGGAGCTGTTTTTT,CASSLLPPRRSAGELFF
once,TRBD1,TRBJ1-5,TRBV19,TGTGCCAGTAGTACAACAGGGGTCGGGCAGCCCCAGCATTTT,CASSTTGVGQPQHF
-,-,TRBJ2-3,TRBV29-1,TGCAGCGTAACAGGATCAGATACGCAGTATTTT,CSVTGSDTQYF
once,TRBD2,TRBJ2-3,TRBV5-4,TGTGCCAGCAGCTTGGAAGGGACTAGCGGGAGAGATACGCAGTATTTT,CASSLEGTSGRDTQYF
-,TRBD2,TRBJ2-1,TRBV2,TGTGCCAGCCCGGGACTAGAGTCCTACAATGAGCAGTTCTTC,CASPGLESYNEQFF
-,-,TRBJ2-3,TRBV18,TGTGCCAGCTCACCCGCTGGGACTTCCAACACAGATACGCAGTATTTT,CASSPAGTSNTDTQYF
-,-,TRBJ2-7,TRBV7-3,TGTGCCAGCAGCTTAGGAACCGCAGGCGAGCAGTACTTC,CASSLGTAGEQYF
-,TRBD2,TRBJ2-6,TRBV27,TGTGCCAGCAGTCCAAACCCACTAGCGGGAGGGCTCATTGGGGCCAACGTCCTGACTTTC,CASSPNPLAGGLIGANVLTF
-,-,TRBJ2-7,TRBV11-3,TGTGCCAGGCCAATGGAGGAGTCCTACGAGCAGTACTTC,CARPMEESYEQYF
-,TRBD1,TRBJ1-2,TRBV5-6,TGTGCCAGCAGCTTCCCCAACCGGGACAGCTATGGCTACACCTTC,CASSFPNRDSYGYTF
-,-,TRBJ2-3,TRBV4-3,TGCGCCAGCAGCCAAATCCCGGGGAGTGGAGCGCAGTATTTT,CASSQIPGSGAQYF
-,-,TRBJ2-7,TRBV6-1,TGTGCCACCAAAATCCGGGGGGCTCGGGAGCAGTACTTC,CATKIRGAREQYF
-,-,TRBJ2-2,TRBV11-3,TGTGCCAGCAGCCCGAGACTAGCCGGGGAGCTGTTTTTT,CASSPRLAGELFF
-,-,TRBJ2-5,TRBV4-2,TGTGCCAGCAGCCAAGAACAGGGGGGGTCGGAGACCCAGTACTTC,CASSQEQGGSETQYF
-,TRBD2,TRBJ2-2,TRBV5-8,TGTGCCAGCAGCTTTATCCCTAGCGGAAACACCGGGGAGCTGTTTTTT,CASSFIPSGNTGELFF
-,-,TRBJ2-2,TRBV4-2,TGTGCCAGCAGCCAAGATACAGGGATGGGTGGTACCGGGGAGCTGTTTTTT,CASSQDTGMGGTGELFF
-,-,TRBJ2-1,TRBV18,TGTGCCAGCTCCCCCTCCCTTTTCTCCTACAATGAGCAGTTCTTC,CASSPSLFSYNEQFF
-,-,TRBJ2-1,TRBV7-9,TGTGCCAGCAGCTTGGGAGCTGCCTACAATGAGCAGTTCTTC,CASSLGAAYNEQFF
-,-,TRBJ2-2,TRBV18,TGTGCCAGCTCACCACCGTCCAGGCCCGGGGAGCTGTTTTTT,CASSPPSRPGELFF
once,-,TRBJ2-1,TRBV10-3,TGTGCCATCAGTGACCGGGACGGGAGCTCCTACAATGAGCAGTTCTTC,CAISDRDGSSYNEQFF
-,-,TRBJ2-7,TRBV21-1,TGTGCCAGCCCGGGACAGGCCTACTACGAGCAGTACTTC,CASPGQAYYEQYF
-,-,TRBJ1-4,TRBV19,TGTGCCAGTAGTACCCTGACGGGAGGGAATGAAAAACTGTTTTTT,CASSTLTGGNEKLFF
-,TRBD1,TRBJ1-1,TRBV4-3,TGCGCCAGCAGCCGCGGACAGGGGAACACTGAAGCTTTCTTT,CASSRGQGNTEAFF
-,-,TRBJ1-1,TRBV29-1,TGCAGCGCTTCGGAGACTTTGAACACTGAAGCTTTCTTT,CSASETLNTEAFF
-,TRBD1,TRBJ1-1,TRBV28,TGTGCCAGCAGTATCCCGACAGGGGCCGGGGGAGCTGAAGCTTTCTTT,CASSIPTGAGGAEAFF
once,TRBD1,TRBJ1-1,TRBV5-5,TGTGCCAGCAGCCTCACCGGGGACAGGAACACTGAAGCTTTCTTT,CASSLTGDRNTEAFF
-,-,TRBJ2-5,TRBV18,TGTGCCAGCTCACCACCAAGAGAGGGGACCCAGTACTTC,CASSPPREGTQYF
-,-,TRBJ2-5,TRBV14,TGTGCCAGCAGCTACTCCCCCTGGCCGGGGACCCAGTACTTC,CASSYSPWPGTQYF
-,TRBD1,TRBJ1-1,TRBV10-2,TGCGCCAGCAGTGAGTCAGCGGGACAGGGTAACACTGAAGCTTTCTTT,CASSESAGQGNTEAFF
-,TRBD2,TRBJ2-1,TRBV13,TGTGCCAGCAGCCCCGGGACTAGCAGAAAGGAGCAGTTCTTC,CASSPGTSRKEQFF
-,TRBD1,TRBJ1-2,TRBV9,TGTGCCAGCAGCAGGACAGGGCACTATGGCTACACCTTC,CASSRTGHYGYTF
-,TRBD1,TRBJ2-7,TRBV19,TGTGCCACCAGGGACAGGGGTTCCTCCGAGCAGTACTTC,CATRDRGSSEQYF